These T cell receptor beta chains were read from a single sample in a study of T cells in Graves' hyperthyroidism and ophthalmopathy. TCRdb reprocessed the multiplex PCR reads via MiXCR and lists one record per CDR3 protein. Counted here are over 300,000 distinct CDR3 sequences, about 15% occurring once; the ten biggest clones make up more than 9.5%. The sequenced sample consisted of blood. All receptors come from an older woman with Graves' hyperthyroidism. The CDR3 runs from the conserved cysteine through the conserved F or W. A D gene is named only where the DNA matches it firmly. For some rows the clone size is stated as once, few or many, or as a class when expanded; others skip it.

V: TRBV5-4
D: TRBD2
size: -
J: TRBJ2-5
CDR3: CASSLTSGRQTQYF
DNA: TGTGCCAGCAGCTTGACCAGCGGGAGGCAGACCCAGTACTTC

V: TRBV3-1
D: TRBD2
size: many
J: TRBJ2-1
CDR3: CASSQVLAGVGYNEQFF
DNA: TGTGCCAGCAGCCAAGTACTAGCGGGAGTGGGGTACAATGAGCAGTTCTTC

V: TRBV5-1
D: -
size: many
J: TRBJ1-1
CDR3: CASSLWEGTGYTEAFF
DNA: TGCGCCAGCAGCTTGTGGGAGGGGACGGGGTACACTGAAGCTTTCTTT

V: TRBV27
D: TRBD2
size: many
J: TRBJ2-5
CDR3: CASSFSGSWGETQYF
DNA: TGTGCCAGCAGTTTTAGCGGGAGTTGGGGGGAGACCCAGTACTTC

V: TRBV6-1
D: TRBD2
size: few
J: TRBJ2-2
CDR3: CASSPIAGGRRTGELFF
DNA: TGTGCCAGCAGTCCGATAGCGGGAGGTCGGAGGACCGGGGAGCTGTTTTTT

V: TRBV20-1
D: -
size: -
J: TRBJ1-1
CDR3: CSAPDRQRGDTEAFF
DNA: TGCAGTGCACCCGACCGACAGAGGGGGGACACTGAAGCTTTCTTT

V: TRBV7-8
D: TRBD2
size: many
J: TRBJ2-1
CDR3: CASSQGLAGGGEQFF
DNA: TGTGCCAGCAGCCAGGGACTAGCGGGAGGAGGTGAGCAGTTCTTC

V: TRBV18
D: -
size: many
J: TRBJ1-2
CDR3: CASSPGTGGNGYTF
DNA: TGTGCCAGCTCCCCCGGGACTGGAGGGAATGGCTACACCTTC

V: TRBV28
D: -
size: many
J: TRBJ1-2
CDR3: CASSSLRGYTF
DNA: TGTGCCAGCAGTTCATTAAGAGGCTACACCTTC

V: TRBV27
D: -
size: -
J: TRBJ1-2
CDR3: CASSFGDGGTGYTF
DNA: TGTGCCAGCAGTTTCGGGGACGGGGGTACAGGCTACACCTTC

V: TRBV7-2
D: -
size: many
J: TRBJ2-7
CDR3: CTSSLARGRSYEQYF
DNA: TGTACCAGCAGCTTAGCCCGAGGCCGCTCCTACGAGCAGTACTTC

V: TRBV6-1
D: -
size: many
J: TRBJ2-7
CDR3: CASSRDPYEQYF
DNA: TGTGCCAGCAGTAGGGACCCCTACGAGCAGTACTTC

V: TRBV2
D: -
size: many
J: TRBJ2-4
CDR3: CASGSRMENIQYF
DNA: TGTGCCAGCGGGAGCAGGATGGAAAACATTCAGTACTTC

V: TRBV10-3
D: TRBD2
size: -
J: TRBJ2-1
CDR3: CATRGGVSGNSGNEQFF
DNA: TGTGCCACACGAGGAGGGGTTAGCGGGAACAGTGGGAATGAGCAGTTCTTC

V: TRBV7-2
D: -
size: many
J: TRBJ2-7
CDR3: CASSLNQISYEQYF
DNA: TGTGCCAGCAGCTTAAACCAGATCTCCTACGAGCAGTACTTC

V: TRBV6-1
D: TRBD2
size: many
J: TRBJ2-7
CDR3: CASSATVSLWGTSGDEQYF
DNA: TGTGCCAGCAGCGCGACAGTAAGCCTTTGGGGGACTAGCGGCGACGAGCAGTACTTC

V: TRBV29-1
D: -
size: -
J: TRBJ1-2
CDR3: CSVRPSLGDGYTF
DNA: TGCAGCGTTCGACCCTCCTTGGGGGATGGCTACACCTTC

V: TRBV9
D: -
size: -
J: TRBJ1-3
CDR3: CASSAGGNSGNTIYF
DNA: TGTGCCAGCAGCGCAGGAGGGAACTCTGGAAACACCATATATTTT

V: TRBV3-1
D: TRBD2
size: many
J: TRBJ2-1
CDR3: CASSIIAGGFGNEQFF
DNA: TGTGCCAGCAGCATAATTGCGGGAGGATTTGGTAATGAGCAGTTCTTC